This T cell receptor (beta chain) is from a study of early T cells in non-severe SARS-CoV-2 infection. Across the whole study: With bulk RNA from unsorted whole blood as input, sequencing yielded unpaired chains. Points from the study as a whole: Reliance on VDJdb matching favored anti-spike CD8 responses; private and CD4 specificities were missed.

Molecules of cDNA were individually given unique molecular identifiers that were attached to them. TCRdb reanalysed the 5' RACE reads using MiXCR and keeps one entry per CDR3 protein. This sample has 30,000 to 40,000 distinct CDR3 sequences, with about 4.5% found just once. Germline values: CDR1 MNHNS, CDR2 SASEGT. With 6 bases removed from V and 2 bases from J, the gap between germline ends came to 7 bases. This CDR3 spans 12 amino acids. This clonotype came up many times. Its cognate antigen is unknown. The sequence came from an adult who was a healthcare worker with PCR-confirmed SARS-CoV-2 infection or an uninfected control (not recorded which). The rearrangement links TRBV6-1 to TRBJ2-5; D is unclear. Specimen: whole blood. This chain's CDR3 is CASRGSQETQYF. The CDR3 DNA reads TGTGCCAGCAGGGGGTCGCAAGAGACCCAGTACTTC.